Listed below are T cell receptor beta chains from one sample, sequenced in a study of OX40 agonist ivuxolimab in advanced cancers. Only in-frame clones appear in the TCRdb table, and some are missing; sequencing was by immunoSEQ multiplex PCR. The repertoire includes about 46,000 clones, about 89% of them detected once, and roughly 10% sits in the top ten. Specimen: CD4+ or CD8+ T cells sorted from blood, collected in a trial of the OX40 agonist ivuxolimab. The receptors derive from an adult with an advanced solid tumor such as melanoma, head and neck, liver or kidney cancer. The CDR3 runs from the conserved cysteine through the conserved F or W. A D gene is named only where the DNA matches it firmly. Size is stated for part of the rows, as once, few or many counts, or as a class when the clone is expanded.

TRBJ1-1 | - | TRBV7-9 | - | TGTGCCAGCAGCTTAGACAGCATGAACACTGAAGCTTTCTTT | CASSLDSMNTEAFF
TRBJ2-1 | - | TRBV27 | TRBD2 | TGTGCCAGCAGTACTCTAGCGGGAGGGATTCCATCCTATGAGCAGTTCTTC | CASSTLAGGIPSYEQFF
TRBJ2-7 | once | TRBV27 | TRBD2 | TGTGCCAGCAGTTTGGGGACTAGCGGGTCCTACGAGCAGTACTTC | CASSLGTSGSYEQYF
TRBJ2-5 | - | TRBV5-1 | TRBD1 | TGCGCCAGCAGCTTGGACAGGGGGCAAGAGACCCAGTACTTC | CASSLDRGQETQYF
TRBJ2-7 | - | TRBV7-9 | - | TGTGCCAGCAGCGTCCCCGGGACCGAGGTGAACTTC | CASSVPGTEVNF
TRBJ1-1 | - | TRBV7-6 | - | TGTGCCAGCAGCTTTGGTGGTTTGAACACTGAAGCTTTCTTT | CASSFGGLNTEAFF
TRBJ2-3 | - | TRBV4-2 | TRBD1 | TGTGCCAGCAGCCCCGACAGGGGTGGGACGGATACGCAGTATTTT | CASSPDRGGTDTQYF
TRBJ2-7 | once | TRBV9 | TRBD2 | TGTGCCAGCAGTCAAAGCGGGGATAGATCCTACGAGCAGTACTTC | CASSQSGDRSYEQYF
TRBJ1-2 | - | TRBV2 | TRBD1 | TGTGCCAGCAGTGAACTTTCGGGACAGAGGGTCTTTGACTATGGCTACACCTTC | CASSELSGQRVFDYGYTF
TRBJ1-5 | - | TRBV30 | - | TGTGCCTGGAGCCCCGGACAGAATCAGCCCCAGCATTTT | CAWSPGQNQPQHF
TRBJ1-5 | - | TRBV27 | - | TGTGCCAGCAGTGTAGGGGGGGGCAATCAGCCCCAGCATTTT | CASSVGGGNQPQHF
TRBJ1-1 | - | TRBV7-9 | - | TGTGCCAGCAGCTTAACCGGTATGAACACTGAAGCTTTCTTT | CASSLTGMNTEAFF
TRBJ2-7 | - | TRBV10-3 | TRBD1 | TGTGCCATCAGTGACCCTACAGGACAGGGGGCCTACGAGCAGTACTTC | CAISDPTGQGAYEQYF
TRBJ1-2 | - | TRBV5-6 | TRBD1 | TGTGCCAGCAGCGGAGGACAGGGGCTCTATGGCTACACCTTC | CASSGGQGLYGYTF
TRBJ1-5 | - | TRBV6-5 | TRBD1 | TGTGCCAGCAGTCCGACAGGGGGACATCAGCCCCAGCATTTT | CASSPTGGHQPQHF
TRBJ2-2 | - | TRBV14 | - | TGTGCCAGCAGCCCCGCCCCCACCGGGGAGCTGTTTTTT | CASSPAPTGELFF
TRBJ2-1 | - | TRBV19 | - | TGTGCCAGTAGTATGGATAATTACAATGAGCAGTTCTTC | CASSMDNYNEQFF
TRBJ2-3 | - | TRBV5-1 | - | TGCGCCAGCAGCTTGCCCGGCGGGATTAGCACAGATACGCAGTATTTT | CASSLPGGISTDTQYF
TRBJ2-7 | - | TRBV6-5 | - | TGTGCCATTTGCAGGGATTCAGAGAACGAGCAGTACTTC | CAICRDSENEQYF
TRBJ2-5 | - | TRBV27 | TRBD2 | TGTGCCAGCAGTTTCTGGGTAGCGGGGGGCCCCCGGGCCCAGTACTTC | CASSFWVAGGPRAQYF
TRBJ2-2 | - | TRBV27 | - | TGTGCCAGCAGTTTACAGGGGGGCACCGGGGAGCTGTTTTTT | CASSLQGGTGELFF
TRBJ1-4 | once | TRBV6-1 | - | TGTGCCAGCAGTTATGAAAAACTGTTTTTT | CASSYEKLFF
TRBJ2-7 | - | TRBV4-3 | - | TGCGCCAGCAGCCAAGATATACAGAACCAATACTACGAGCAGTACTTC | CASSQDIQNQYYEQYF
TRBJ2-2 | - | TRBV27 | - | TGTGCCAGCAGTTTGGACAGCTTGAACACCGGGGAGCTGTTTTTT | CASSLDSLNTGELFF
TRBJ1-1 | - | TRBV10-2 | - | TGCGCCAGCAGGTGGGGCAGGGGCGACACTGAAGCTTTCTTT | CASRWGRGDTEAFF
TRBJ2-7 | - | TRBV2 | TRBD2 | TGTGCCAGCAGCCTCTTACCCGGGACTAGCGGGATGCACGAGCAGTACTTC | CASSLLPGTSGMHEQYF
TRBJ1-3 | - | TRBV9 | - | TGTGCCAGCAGCCAAGGTGGGGGGTCTGGAAACACCATATATTTT | CASSQGGGSGNTIYF
TRBJ1-2 | - | TRBV6-5 | - | TGTGCCAGCAGTAAGGACAGCTATGGCTACACCTTC | CASSKDSYGYTF
TRBJ1-2 | - | TRBV23-1 | - | TGCGCCAGCAGTCAATCGAAAGGGCAAGAAGGGCGCGGCTACACCTTC | CASSQSKGQEGRGYTF
TRBJ1-1 | - | TRBV19 | - | TGTGCCAGTAGTATAGTTGGAGCTGAAGCTTTCTTT | CASSIVGAEAFF
TRBJ1-1 | - | TRBV4-3 | - | TGCGCCAGCAGCCAAGAAGCACAGGGAAGGGGAGAAGCTTTCTTT | CASSQEAQGRGEAFF
TRBJ2-1 | once | TRBV29-1 | TRBD1 | TGCAGCGGGACAGGGCTCTCCTACAATGAGCAGTTCTTC | CSGTGLSYNEQFF
TRBJ2-3 | - | TRBV27 | TRBD1 | TGTGCCAGCAGGACTACAGGGGGCGGCGATACGCAGTATTTT | CASRTTGGGDTQYF
TRBJ2-3 | once | TRBV19 | - | TGTGCCAGTGCACTAGGGGATACGCAGTATTTT | CASALGDTQYF
TRBJ2-7 | once | TRBV28 | - | TGTGCCAGCAGTTTTCCGGTTCAGGGTCCCCTCTACGAGCAGTACTTC | CASSFPVQGPLYEQYF
TRBJ2-1 | - | TRBV7-8 | - | TGTGCCAGCGGAGTGGGGGGGCCATACAATGAGCAGTTCTTC | CASGVGGPYNEQFF
TRBJ1-5 | - | TRBV6-1 | - | TGTGCCAGCAGTGAATACTTCCGGGACGGGAATCAGCCCCAGCATTTT | CASSEYFRDGNQPQHF
TRBJ2-5 | - | TRBV11-3 | TRBD1 | TGTGCCAGCAGCCACCCGGACAGGGCCAGTGGCAAAGAGACCCAGTACTTC | CASSHPDRASGKETQYF
TRBJ1-1 | few | TRBV29-1 | - | TGCAGCGTTGAAGTGAACACTGAAGCTTTCTTT | CSVEVNTEAFF
TRBJ2-7 | - | TRBV5-6 | - | TGTGCCAGCAGCCCCGGCCCTTCCTACGAGCAGTACTTC | CASSPGPSYEQYF
TRBJ2-1 | - | TRBV9 | TRBD2 | TGTGCCAGCAGCGTAGCGGGGCTAGCGGGAGTGGGGACCTCCAATGAGCAGTTCTTC | CASSVAGLAGVGTSNEQFF
TRBJ1-6 | - | TRBV6-5 | TRBD1 | TGTGCCAGCAGTTCCGGGACAGTAGTGAATTCACCCCTCCACTTT | CASSSGTVVNSPLHF
TRBJ1-1 | - | TRBV27 | TRBD1 | TGTGCCAGCAGTGGGGGACAGGGAGGGGTTGGGACTGAAGCTTTCTTT | CASSGGQGGVGTEAFF
TRBJ2-5 | - | TRBV28 | - | TGTGCCAGCAGTCAGATCGAACCGGGGCTACAAGAGACCCAGTACTTC | CASSQIEPGLQETQYF
TRBJ1-5 | - | TRBV6-5 | - | TGTGCCTCTAGGGGGGCTTGGAATCAGCCCCAGCATTTT | CASRGAWNQPQHF
TRBJ1-2 | - | TRBV4-1 | TRBD1 | TGCGCCAGCAGCCAAGATCGGCCCACAGGGGGAGTCTATGGCTACACCTTC | CASSQDRPTGGVYGYTF
TRBJ2-3 | - | TRBV28 | - | TGTGCCAGCAGTTTTGAAGCTTGGGGGGCGGGATCTAGCACAGATACGCAGTATTTT | CASSFEAWGAGSSTDTQYF
TRBJ2-7 | - | TRBV14 | - | TGTGCCAGCAGCCGACGGTCTCCGGCCTACGAGCAGTACTTC | CASSRRSPAYEQYF
TRBJ2-1 | - | TRBV28 | - | TGTGCCAGCAGTTACTACAATGAGCAGTTCTTC | CASSYYNEQFF
TRBJ1-2 | once | TRBV19 | - | TGTGCCAGTAGTATTTGGAGTCCAGGGCACGGCTACACCTTC | CASSIWSPGHGYTF
TRBJ1-5 | - | TRBV28 | - | TGTGCCAGCAGTTACGAGGGCTCCGTCAATCAGCCCCAGCATTTT | CASSYEGSVNQPQHF
TRBJ2-7 | - | TRBV19 | - | TGTGCCAGTAGTTCCAGGGTTGGCGACGAGCAGTACTTC | CASSSRVGDEQYF
TRBJ2-1 | - | TRBV19 | TRBD1 | TGTGCCAGTACCCTGACGGGACAGGCCTACAATGAGCAGTTCTTC | CASTLTGQAYNEQFF
TRBJ2-5 | - | TRBV29-1 | - | TGCAGCGTTGAAGATCTGGGTCCAGAGACCCAGTACTTC | CSVEDLGPETQYF
TRBJ1-1 | - | TRBV4-2 | - | TGTGCCAGCAGCGACACAGTTGGAGGGACTGAAGCTTTCTTT | CASSDTVGGTEAFF
TRBJ1-5 | - | TRBV5-6 | - | TGTGCCAGCAGCTACCAGACAGGCTCTCAGCCCCAGCATTTT | CASSYQTGSQPQHF
TRBJ2-5 | - | TRBV7-2 | TRBD2 | TGTGCCAGCAGCTCCCTCGCGGGAGGGGGAGAGACCCAGTACTTC | CASSSLAGGGETQYF
TRBJ2-2 | - | TRBV6-5 | - | TGTGCCAGCAGTTACCTAAGGACCGTCGGGGAGCTGTTTTTT | CASSYLRTVGELFF
TRBJ1-2 | - | TRBV7-6 | TRBD1 | TGTGCCAGCAGCTTATTTTCTCAGGGGGCGCGTGGCTACACCTTC | CASSLFSQGARGYTF